This TCR beta chain emerged from a study of somatic mutations in cytotoxic T cells in rheumatoid arthritis. Study overall: Including V beta1+ cells that were sequenced for TCRB, some T-cell populations stained with V beta antibodies were flow-sorted at nearly 100% purity.

Overall study findings and caveats: Among 60 or so patients, about 8 showed a largest CD8+ clone that surpassed 20% of CD8+ cells.

As for this clone: Its cognate antigen is unknown.

Of the blood donors acting as healthy controls, roughly 59% were female, and their median age was 56 years (range roughly 21-70). Purity of the CD4+ and CD8+ cells, isolated by positive magnetic bead selection, was checked by flow cytometry. Assay: immunoSEQ multiplex PCR; the TCRdb copy retains only in-frame clones and omits some. The repertoire includes about 7,000 clones, roughly 65% of them detected once, and about 24% sits in the top ten. V was pared by 5 bases and J by 15 bases, with 15 bases of the junction left unmatched. The germline gives CDR1 SGHNT, CDR2 YENEEA. The CDR3 covers 14 residues.

The specimen was CD8+ T cells sorted from blood. This sequence was found in a woman in her 40s in good health. This chain connects TRBV11-3 to TRBJ2-3; TRBD1 matches 9 bases. The CDR3 is CASSPEGPTGGEYF. The CDR3 DNA follows: TGTGCCAGCAGCCCAGAGGGGCCAACAGGGGGCGAATATTTT.